One and the same sample provided the 7 T cell receptor beta chains below, sequenced in a study of shared clonotypes between healthy human individuals. Sequenced by immunoSEQ multiplex PCR; TCRdb stores in-frame clones only, minus some. This table holds 2 million to 2.5 million clones, 92% found once. Sequencing input: naive CD4+ T cells from PBMCs. The subset was: CD45RA+ positively selected. The receptors were gathered from a man aged 18 to 35 in good health. Some clones in this sample may be carry-over from other donors' samples.

Notes on this clone: Other DNA sequences within the sample encode an identical CDR3. The chain recombines TRBV9 with TRBJ2-5, with no clear D. The germline CDR1 and CDR2 sequences are SGDLS and YYNGEE. V was trimmed by 0 bases and J by 2 bases, leaving 8 bases between them. The CDR3 has 14 amino acids. The CDR3 loop reads CASSVGRRQETQYF. Here the CDR3 DNA reads TGTGCCAGCAGCGTAGGTAGACGGCAAGAGACCCAGTACTTC.

The rearrangement links TRBV5-6 to TRBJ2-7, with D tentatively TRBD2 (6 bases). Looked up from germline, CDR1 is SGHDT and CDR2 is YYEEEE. This CDR3 has 14 residues. V dropped 1 base and J dropped 3 bases, with 11 bases sitting between them. The CDR3: CASSLRGIFYEQYF. Written as DNA, the CDR3 is TGTGCCAGCAGCTTGCGGGGGATCTTCTACGAGCAGTACTTC.

This clone has just one count. The chain links TRBV11-1 to TRBJ1-1; no clear D. Germline CDR1 SGHAT, CDR2 FQDESV (reference sequence). This CDR3 spans 15 amino acids. V lost 8 bases to trimming and J lost 0 bases, with 16 bases between them. The CDR3 DNA reads as TGTGCCAGCGCCGGACGGCCGTTGATGAACACTGAAGCTTTCTTT. Protein sequence: CASAGRPLMNTEAFF.

The chain is built from TRBV2 and TRBJ2-3; 10 bases align to TRBD1. Germline assignment: CDR1 SNHLY and CDR2 FYNNEI. The CDR3 extends over 15 amino acids. Trimming removed 5 bases from V and 4 bases from J; junction bases left unmatched: 6. For the CDR3, the DNA is TGTGCCAGCAGTCGACAGGGGGCAACGTCAGATACGCAGTATTTT. Its protein is CASSRQGATSDTQYF.

The chain combines TRBV19 with TRBJ1-1, with a tentative D call TRBD1 (5 bases). The CDR3 contains 15 residues. The germline CDR1 and CDR2 sequences are LNHDA and SQIVND (reference sequence). Trimming removed 5 bases at V and 10 bases at J, with 23 bases between. The CDR3 region is CASSLPQGAAMGAFF. The CDR3 nucleotides are TGTGCCAGTAGTCTCCCCCAGGGAGCGGCCATGGGAGCTTTCTTT.

Only one count was recorded for this clone. This specimen includes other DNA sequences encoding the same CDR3. The CDR3 DNA sequence: TGTGCCACCAGCAGGGGACTAGCGGGAGTGGGAGAGCAGTTCTTC. It is translated as CATSRGLAGVGEQFF. The chain joins TRBV15 to TRBJ2-1; 14 nucleotides line up with TRBD2. Germline-derived CDR1 and CDR2 are LNHNV and YYDKDF (reference sequence). The junction had 5 bases not matched to a gene; V was cut back by 3 bases and J by 10 bases. CDR3 length: 15 residues.

V and J are TRBV5-5 and TRBJ2-5; TRBD1 agrees at 8 bases. V gave up 0 bases and J gave up 4 bases; unmatched junction bases: 5. Germline V CDR1 and CDR2: SGHKS, YYEKEE (reference sequence). The CDR3 extends over 15 amino acids. The CDR3 reads CASSLAGTGPETQYF. Here the CDR3 DNA reads TGTGCCAGCAGCTTGGCGGGGACAGGTCCAGAGACCCAGTACTTC. Together with reference TRBV5-5 and TRBJ2-5, the CDR3 gives the full variable domain: DAGVTQSPTHLIKTRGQQVTLRCSPISGHKSVSWYQQVLGQGPQFIFQYYEKEERGRGNFPDRFSARQFPNYSSELNVNALLLGDSALYLCASSLAGTGPETQYFGPGTRLLVL.